Sequencing of this TCR beta chain was carried out in a study of blood T cell repertoires in COVID-19. Overall study context: Italy, Spain and the United States were the sources of the convalescent and acute COVID-19 samples.

In the original workflow: Nucleated cell number was recorded as an estimate derived from reference gene primer amplification. Generated by immunoSEQ multiplex PCR, the TCRdb table keeps only in-frame clones and is missing some. The DNA gave D and trimming, while V, J and clone size come from that table. The data contain around 200,000 clones, around 85% of them singletons. The CDR3 contains 16 residues. CDR1 is MGHRA and CDR2 is YSYEKL in the germline V gene. The V and J ends lost 1 base and 3 bases respectively, with 13 bases between them. Cohort allocation depended upon clinical history that participants reported. Two negative PCRs, clearance, or symptom resolution had been documented for recovered Cohort 3 donors.

The chain has TRBV4-1 and TRBJ1-5; possibly TRBD1 for D (5 bases). The sample consisted of PBMCs or T cells enriched from blood (not recorded which). The receptor was isolated from a man between 40 and 49 years old who had recovered from COVID-19. Here the CDR3 reads CASSQAVDSHNQPQHF. In DNA form, the CDR3 reads TGCGCCAGCAGCCAAGCAGTTGACAGTCACAATCAGCCCCAGCATTTT.